The text below deals with one T cell receptor (beta chain). Measured with immunoSEQ multiplex PCR; TCRdb has only the in-frame clones, and not every one. The sample holds about 84,000 clones, approximately 86% seen once. The data are from a study of identifying expanded T cells in peripheral blood. CDR1 SGHTS and CDR2 YDEGEE come from the germline V gene. Trimming cost V 2 bases and J 8 bases; bases outside gene matches: 8. The CDR3 extends over 16 amino acids. Collection occurred without any documented infections or immune events in donors. The chain has TRBV5-8 and TRBJ1-4; 11 bases align to TRBD1. This TCR came from a person aged 18 to 70 in good health. The specimen was blood. This chain's CDR3 is CASSFGQGATREKLFF. The CDR3 nucleotides read TGTGCCAGCAGCTTTGGACAGGGGGCGACGAGGGAAAAACTGTTTTTT.